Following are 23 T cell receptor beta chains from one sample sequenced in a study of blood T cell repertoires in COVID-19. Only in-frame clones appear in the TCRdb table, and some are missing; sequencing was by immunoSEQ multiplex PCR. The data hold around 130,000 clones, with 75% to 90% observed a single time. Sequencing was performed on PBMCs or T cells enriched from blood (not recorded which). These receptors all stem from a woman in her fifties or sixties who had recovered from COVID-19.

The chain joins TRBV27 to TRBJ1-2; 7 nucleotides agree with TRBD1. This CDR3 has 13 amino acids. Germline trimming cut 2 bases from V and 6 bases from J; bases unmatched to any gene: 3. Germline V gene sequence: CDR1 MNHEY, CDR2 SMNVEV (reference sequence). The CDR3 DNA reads TGTGCCAGCAGTTTAACAGGGGAACATGGCTACACCTTC. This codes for CASSLTGEHGYTF.

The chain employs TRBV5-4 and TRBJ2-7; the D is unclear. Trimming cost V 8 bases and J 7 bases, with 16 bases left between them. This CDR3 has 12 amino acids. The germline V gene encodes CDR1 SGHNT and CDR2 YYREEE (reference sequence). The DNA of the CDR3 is TGTGCCAGTCGAGGCCCAACGCGTGAGCAGTACTTC. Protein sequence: CASRGPTREQYF.

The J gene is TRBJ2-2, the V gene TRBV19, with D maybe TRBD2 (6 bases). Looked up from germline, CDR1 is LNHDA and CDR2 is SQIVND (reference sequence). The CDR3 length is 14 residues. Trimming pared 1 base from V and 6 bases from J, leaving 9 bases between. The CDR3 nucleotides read TGTGCCAGTAGTATAGCCAGGGAGGCCGGGGAGCTGTTTTTT. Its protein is CASSIAREAGELFF.

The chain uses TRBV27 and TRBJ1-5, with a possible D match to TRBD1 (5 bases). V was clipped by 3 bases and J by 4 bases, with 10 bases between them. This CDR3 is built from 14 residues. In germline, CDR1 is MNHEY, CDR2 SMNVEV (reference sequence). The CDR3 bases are TGTGCCAGCAGTTTCAGGGAAGGTAATCAGCCCCAGCATTTT. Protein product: CASSFREGNQPQHF.

The CDR3: CASKDRGDMNTEAFF. The DNA for the CDR3 is TGTGCCAGCAAGGACAGGGGGGACATGAACACTGAAGCTTTCTTT. The chain is built from TRBV6-6 and TRBJ1-1, with 10 positions matching TRBD1. Germline V lookup: CDR1 MNHNY, CDR2 SVGAGI (reference sequence). V shed 7 bases and J 0 bases; nucleotides not matched to a gene: 5. The CDR3 is 15 amino acids.

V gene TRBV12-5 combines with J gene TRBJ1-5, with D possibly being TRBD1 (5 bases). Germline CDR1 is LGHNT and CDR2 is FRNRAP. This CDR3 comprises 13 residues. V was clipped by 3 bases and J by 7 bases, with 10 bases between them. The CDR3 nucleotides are TGTGCTAGTGGTTTCGGGGGAGAGCAGCCCCAGCATTTT. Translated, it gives CASGFGGEQPQHF.

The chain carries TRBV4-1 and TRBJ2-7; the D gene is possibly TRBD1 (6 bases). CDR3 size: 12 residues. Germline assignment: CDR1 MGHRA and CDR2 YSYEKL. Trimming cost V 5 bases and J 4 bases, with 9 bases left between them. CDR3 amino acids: CASSSQGYEQYF. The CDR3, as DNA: TGCGCCAGCAGCTCACAGGGTTACGAGCAGTACTTC.

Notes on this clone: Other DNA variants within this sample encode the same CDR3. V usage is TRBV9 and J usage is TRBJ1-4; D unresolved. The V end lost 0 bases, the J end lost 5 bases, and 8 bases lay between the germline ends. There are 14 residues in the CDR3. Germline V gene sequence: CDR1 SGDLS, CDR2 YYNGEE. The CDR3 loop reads CASSVASVNEKLFF. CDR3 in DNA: TGTGCCAGCAGCGTAGCTTCGGTAAATGAAAAACTGTTTTTT.

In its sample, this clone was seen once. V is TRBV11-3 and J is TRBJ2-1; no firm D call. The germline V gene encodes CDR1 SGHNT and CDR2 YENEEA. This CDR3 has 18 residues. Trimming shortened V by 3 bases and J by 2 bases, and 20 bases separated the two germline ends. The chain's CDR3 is CASSLDPPLVIPYNEQFF. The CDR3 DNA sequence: TGTGCCAGCAGCTTGGATCCCCCCCTAGTGATCCCCTACAATGAGCAGTTCTTC.

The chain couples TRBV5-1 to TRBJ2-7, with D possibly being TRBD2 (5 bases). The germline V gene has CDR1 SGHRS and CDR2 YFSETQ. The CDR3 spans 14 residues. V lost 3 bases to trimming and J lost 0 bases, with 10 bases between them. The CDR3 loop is CASSSLGVSYEQYF. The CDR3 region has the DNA TGCGCCAGCAGCTCACTCGGGGTCTCCTACGAGCAGTACTTC.

In nucleotides, the CDR3 is TGTGCCAGCGGGACAGGGAACTATGGCTACACCTTC. Its translation: CASGTGNYGYTF. The rearrangement uses TRBV19 and TRBJ1-2; 9 bases map to TRBD1. The CDR3 covers 12 residues. The germline gives CDR1 LNHDA, CDR2 SQIVND (reference sequence). V trimming: 9 bases; J trimming: 2 bases; junction bases outside the gene matches: 1. Drawing the rest from reference TRBV19 and TRBJ1-2, the complete variable domain is DGGITQSPKYLFRKEGQNVTLSCEQNLNHDAMYWYRQDPGQGLRLIYYSQIVNDFQKGDIAEGYSVSREKKESFPLTVTSAQKNPTAFYLCASGTGNYGYTFGSGTRLTVV.

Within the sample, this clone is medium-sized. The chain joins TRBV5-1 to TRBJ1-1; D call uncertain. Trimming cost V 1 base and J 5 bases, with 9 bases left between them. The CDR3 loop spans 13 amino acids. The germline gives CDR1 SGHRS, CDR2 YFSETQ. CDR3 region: CASSLTEKTEAFF. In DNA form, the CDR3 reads TGCGCCAGCAGCTTGACGGAGAAGACTGAAGCTTTCTTT.

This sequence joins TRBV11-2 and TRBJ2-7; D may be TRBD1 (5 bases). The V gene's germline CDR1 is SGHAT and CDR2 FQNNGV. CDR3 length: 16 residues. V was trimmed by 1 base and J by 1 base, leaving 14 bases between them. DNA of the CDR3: TGTGCCAGCAGCTTAGCCCCCCGGACAAATTCCTACGAGCAGTACTTC. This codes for CASSLAPRTNSYEQYF.

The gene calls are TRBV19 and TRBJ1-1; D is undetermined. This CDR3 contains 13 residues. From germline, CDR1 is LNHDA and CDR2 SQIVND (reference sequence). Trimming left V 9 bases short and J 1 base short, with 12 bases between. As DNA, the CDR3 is TGTGCCAGCTTTTCCGCAGAGAACACTGAAGCTTTCTTT. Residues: CASFSAENTEAFF. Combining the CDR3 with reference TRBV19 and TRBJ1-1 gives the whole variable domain DGGITQSPKYLFRKEGQNVTLSCEQNLNHDAMYWYRQDPGQGLRLIYYSQIVNDFQKGDIAEGYSVSREKKESFPLTVTSAQKNPTAFYLCASFSAENTEAFFGQGTRLTVV.

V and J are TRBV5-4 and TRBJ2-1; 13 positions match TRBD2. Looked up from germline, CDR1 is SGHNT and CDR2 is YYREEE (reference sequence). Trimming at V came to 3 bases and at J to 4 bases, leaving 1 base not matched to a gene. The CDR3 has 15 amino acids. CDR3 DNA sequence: TGTGCCAGCAGCTCGACTAGCGGGGGGTACAATGAGCAGTTCTTC. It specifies CASSSTSGGYNEQFF.

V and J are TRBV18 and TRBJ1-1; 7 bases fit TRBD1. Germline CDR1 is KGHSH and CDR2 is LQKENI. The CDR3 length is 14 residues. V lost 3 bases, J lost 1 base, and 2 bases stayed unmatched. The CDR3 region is CASSPTGQNTEAFF. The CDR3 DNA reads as TGTGCCAGCTCACCGACAGGGCAGAACACTGAAGCTTTCTTT.

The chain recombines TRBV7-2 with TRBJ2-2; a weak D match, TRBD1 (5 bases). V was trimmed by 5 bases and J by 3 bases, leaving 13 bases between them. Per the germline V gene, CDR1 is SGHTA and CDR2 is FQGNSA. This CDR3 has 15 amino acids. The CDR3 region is CASSTRQSHTGELFF. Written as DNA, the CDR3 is TGTGCCAGCAGCACCCGACAGAGCCACACCGGGGAGCTGTTTTTT.

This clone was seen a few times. For the CDR3, the DNA is TGCAGCGCTATCCGGGACAGGGGTGGAAACACCATATATTTT. Its translation: CSAIRDRGGNTIYF. V gene TRBV29-1 combines with J gene TRBJ1-3; 10 positions agree with TRBD1. The CDR3 contains 14 residues. Germline V gives CDR1 SQVTM, CDR2 ANQGSEA. V shed 7 bases and J 3 bases; nucleotides not matched to a gene: 6.

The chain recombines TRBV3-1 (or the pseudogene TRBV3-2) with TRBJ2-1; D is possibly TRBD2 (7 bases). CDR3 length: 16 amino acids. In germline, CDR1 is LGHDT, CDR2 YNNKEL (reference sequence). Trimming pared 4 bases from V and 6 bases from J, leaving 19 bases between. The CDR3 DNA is TGTGCCAGCAGCCCCAAGAGAGGGGGGGGAACCAATGAGCAGTTCTTC. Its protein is CASSPKRGGGTNEQFF.

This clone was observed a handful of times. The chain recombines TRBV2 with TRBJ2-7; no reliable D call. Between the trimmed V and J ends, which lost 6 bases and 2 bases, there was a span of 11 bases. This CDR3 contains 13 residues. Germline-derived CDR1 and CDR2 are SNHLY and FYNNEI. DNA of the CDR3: TGTGCCAGCAGAGATCCACAAGCCTACGAGCAGTACTTC. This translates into CASRDPQAYEQYF.

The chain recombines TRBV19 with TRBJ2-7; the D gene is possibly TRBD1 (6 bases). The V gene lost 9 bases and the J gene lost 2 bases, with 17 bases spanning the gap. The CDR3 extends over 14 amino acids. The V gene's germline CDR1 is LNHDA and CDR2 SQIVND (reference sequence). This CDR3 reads CASSGTGSPYEQYF. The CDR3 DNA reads TGTGCCAGCTCAGGCACAGGGTCGCCCTACGAGCAGTACTTC.

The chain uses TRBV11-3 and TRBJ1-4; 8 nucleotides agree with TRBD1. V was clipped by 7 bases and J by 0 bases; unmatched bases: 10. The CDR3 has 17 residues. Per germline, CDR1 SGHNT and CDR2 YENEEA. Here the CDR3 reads CASTLGQGPSTNEKLFF. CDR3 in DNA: TGTGCCAGCACCCTCGGACAGGGACCATCAACTAATGAAAAACTGTTTTTT.

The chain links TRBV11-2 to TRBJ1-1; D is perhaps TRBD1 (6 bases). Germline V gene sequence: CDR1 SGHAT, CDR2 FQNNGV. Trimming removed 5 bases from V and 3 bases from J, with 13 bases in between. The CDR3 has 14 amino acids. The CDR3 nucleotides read TGTGCCAGCAGCCAAGGGGGTCAGGACACTGAAGCTTTCTTT. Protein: CASSQGGQDTEAFF.